This TCR beta chain is from a study of T cells in Graves' hyperthyroidism and ophthalmopathy. Study details: Blood was drawn when the patient was first diagnosed and still untreated. Study conclusions and caveats: The model foresaw ophthalmopathy a median 6.5 months prior to onset. The blood repertoire included most of the expanded thyroid clonotypes above 0.001.

This clonotype showed up many times. Its antigen is not identified. Initially, at the first diagnosis of hyperthyroidism and before any ophthalmopathy symptoms, blood was sampled. Regions amplified from RNA transcripts were the TCR beta CDR3 regions. The primer set for the first-round RT-PCR of the TCR CDR3 was HTBI. Using its own MiXCR run on the multiplex PCR reads, TCRdb lists one record per CDR3 protein. The profile shows about 290,000 distinct CDR3 sequences, nearly 15% of them singletons. The specimen sequenced was blood. The clonotype originates from a woman in her forties or fifties with Graves' hyperthyroidism that later progressed to Graves' ophthalmopathy.

CDR3 nucleotides: TGTGCCAGCTCTCGACGGGCCGGACAAGAGACCCAGTACTTC. Its translation: CASSRRAGQETQYF. V is TRBV18 and J is TRBJ2-5; D ambiguous. Trimming removed 6 bases at V and 2 bases at J, with 13 bases between. The germline V gene has CDR1 KGHSH and CDR2 LQKENI. This CDR3 has 14 residues.